A selection of T cell receptor beta chains follows, all from one sample in a study of control samples from healthy donors and cancer patients. Some clones are missing from TCRdb's copy, which holds only in-frame ones; the method was immunoSEQ multiplex PCR. Of some 170,000 clones listed, around 94% are singletons. Material for sequencing was PBMCs. The receptors here all came from a man between 60 and 75 years old with colorectal cancer. CDR3s leave out the opening cysteine and the closing phenylalanine or tryptophan.

TRBV7-9	ASTSMTGGAYGYT
TRBV27	ASSFGDPGLYGYT
TRBV5-5	ASSLVAGVTEAF
TRBV6-5	AGRQEETQY
TRBV27	ASRPDDTGELF
TRBV2	ASSDLGEVDEQY
TRBV6-1	ASSEGALDGSSYNEQF
TRBV4-1	ASSLGPEVDTQY
TRBV19	ASSLTPQPQH
TRBV7-8	ASSLRTDAEAF
TRBV3-1/TRBV3-2	ASSPGGLADTQY
TRBV7-6	ASSPGGSTDTQY
TRBV9	ASSVGGGPEAF
TRBV6-5	ASSYSGGVVDTQY
TRBV6-1	ASSEARWQSGEQF
TRBV6-5	ASSYGDPTDTQY
TRBV11-3	ASSFSKNTEAF
TRBV10-2	ASRRVREETQY